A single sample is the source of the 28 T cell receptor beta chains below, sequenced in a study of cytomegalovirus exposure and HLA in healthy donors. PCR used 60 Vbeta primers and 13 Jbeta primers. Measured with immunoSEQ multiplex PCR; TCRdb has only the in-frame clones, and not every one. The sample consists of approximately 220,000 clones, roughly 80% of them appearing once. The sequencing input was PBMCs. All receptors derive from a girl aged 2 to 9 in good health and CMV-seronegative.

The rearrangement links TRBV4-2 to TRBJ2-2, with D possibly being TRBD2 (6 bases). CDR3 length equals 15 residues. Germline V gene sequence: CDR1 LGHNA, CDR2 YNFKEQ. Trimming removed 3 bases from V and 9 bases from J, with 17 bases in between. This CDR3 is CASSQLVARGRELFF. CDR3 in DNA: TGTGCCAGCAGCCAGTTGGTCGCGCGGGGCCGGGAGCTGTTTTTT.

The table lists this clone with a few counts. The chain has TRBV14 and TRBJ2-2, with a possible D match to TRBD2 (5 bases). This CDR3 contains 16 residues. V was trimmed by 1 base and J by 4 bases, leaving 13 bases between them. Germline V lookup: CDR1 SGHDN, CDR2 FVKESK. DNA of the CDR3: TGTGCCAGCAGCCAAGTCCGTCCTGCGGGCACCGGGGAGCTGTTTTTT. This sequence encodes CASSQVRPAGTGELFF.

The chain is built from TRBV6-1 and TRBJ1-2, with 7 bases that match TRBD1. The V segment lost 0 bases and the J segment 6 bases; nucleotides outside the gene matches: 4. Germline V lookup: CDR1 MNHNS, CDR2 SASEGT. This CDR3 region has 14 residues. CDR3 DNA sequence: TGTGCCAGCAGTGAAGCAGGGGGCCTTAATGGCTACACCTTC. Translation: CASSEAGGLNGYTF.

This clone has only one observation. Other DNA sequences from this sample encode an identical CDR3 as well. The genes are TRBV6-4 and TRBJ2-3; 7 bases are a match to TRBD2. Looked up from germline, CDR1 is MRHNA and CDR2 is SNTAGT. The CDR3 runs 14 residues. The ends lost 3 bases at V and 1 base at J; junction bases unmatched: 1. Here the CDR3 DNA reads TGTGCCAGCAGTGAACGGGGGGGCACAGATACGCAGTATTTT. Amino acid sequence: CASSERGGTDTQYF.

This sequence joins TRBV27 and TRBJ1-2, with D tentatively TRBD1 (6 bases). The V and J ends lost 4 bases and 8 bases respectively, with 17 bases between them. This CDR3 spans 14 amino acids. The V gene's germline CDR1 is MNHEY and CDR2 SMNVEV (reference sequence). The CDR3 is CASSSSTTGKGYTF. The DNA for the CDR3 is TGTGCCAGCAGTTCCTCGACCACAGGGAAGGGCTACACCTTC.

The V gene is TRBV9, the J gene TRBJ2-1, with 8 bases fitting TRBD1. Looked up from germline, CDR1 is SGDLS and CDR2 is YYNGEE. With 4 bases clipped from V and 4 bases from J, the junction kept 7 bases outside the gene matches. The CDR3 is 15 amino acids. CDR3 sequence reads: CASSTSRDRYNEQFF. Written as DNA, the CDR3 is TGTGCCAGCAGCACCTCCCGGGACAGGTACAATGAGCAGTTCTTC.

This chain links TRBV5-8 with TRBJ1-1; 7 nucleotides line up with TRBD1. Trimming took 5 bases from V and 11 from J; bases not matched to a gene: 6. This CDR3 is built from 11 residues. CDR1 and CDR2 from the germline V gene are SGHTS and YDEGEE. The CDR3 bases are TGTGCCAGCAGTCCCTACAGGGGTGCTTTCTTT. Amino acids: CASSPYRGAFF.

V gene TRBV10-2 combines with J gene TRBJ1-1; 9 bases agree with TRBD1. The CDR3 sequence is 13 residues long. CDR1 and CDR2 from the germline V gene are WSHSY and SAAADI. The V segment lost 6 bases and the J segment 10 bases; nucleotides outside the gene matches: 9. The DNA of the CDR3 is TGCGCCAGCAGGGGAGGGACAGGGCAGTCAGCTTTCTTT. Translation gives CASRGGTGQSAFF.

In nucleotides, the CDR3 is TGTGCCAGCAGCCCCCGGGGACTAGCGGGAGGAGGGGGCAATGAGCAGTTCTTC. The encoded protein is CASSPRGLAGGGGNEQFF. The chain joins TRBV7-9 to TRBJ2-1, with 15 bases that match TRBD2. Germline values: CDR1 SEHNR, CDR2 FQNEAQ (reference sequence). The J segment lost 6 bases and the V segment lost 5 bases, leaving 11 bases of the junction unmatched. The CDR3 length is 18 residues. The complete variable domain, with remaining parts taken from reference TRBV7-9 and TRBJ2-1, reads DTGVSQNPRHKITKRGQNVTFRCDPISEHNRLYWYRQTLGQGPEFLTYFQNEAQLEKSRLLSDRFSAERPKGSFSTLEIQRTEQGDSAMYLCASSPRGLAGGGGNEQFFGPGTRLTVL.

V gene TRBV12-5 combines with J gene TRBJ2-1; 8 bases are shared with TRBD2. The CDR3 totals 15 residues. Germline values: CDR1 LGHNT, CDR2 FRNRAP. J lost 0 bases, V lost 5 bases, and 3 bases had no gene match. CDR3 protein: CASGLGTSSYNEQFF. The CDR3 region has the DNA TGTGCTAGTGGTCTTGGGACTAGCTCCTACAATGAGCAGTTCTTC.

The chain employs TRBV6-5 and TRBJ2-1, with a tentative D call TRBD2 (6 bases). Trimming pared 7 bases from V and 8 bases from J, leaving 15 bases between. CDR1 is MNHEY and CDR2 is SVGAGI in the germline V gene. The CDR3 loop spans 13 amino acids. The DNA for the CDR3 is TGTGCCAGCATATCCCCGGGGGTCTATGAGCAGTTCTTC. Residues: CASISPGVYEQFF.

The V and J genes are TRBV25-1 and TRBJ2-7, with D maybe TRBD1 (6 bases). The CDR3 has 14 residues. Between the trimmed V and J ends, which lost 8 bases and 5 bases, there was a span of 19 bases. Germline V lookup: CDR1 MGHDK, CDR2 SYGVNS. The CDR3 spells CASSLFGQIHEQYF. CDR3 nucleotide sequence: TGTGCCAGCTCCTTGTTCGGACAGATCCACGAGCAGTACTTC.

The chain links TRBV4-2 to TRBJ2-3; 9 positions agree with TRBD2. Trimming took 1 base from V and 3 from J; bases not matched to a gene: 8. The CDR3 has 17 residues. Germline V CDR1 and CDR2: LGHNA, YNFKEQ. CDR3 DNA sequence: TGTGCCAGCAGCCAAGTAGGTGCGGGGGGGCCGACAGATACGCAGTATTTT. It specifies CASSQVGAGGPTDTQYF.

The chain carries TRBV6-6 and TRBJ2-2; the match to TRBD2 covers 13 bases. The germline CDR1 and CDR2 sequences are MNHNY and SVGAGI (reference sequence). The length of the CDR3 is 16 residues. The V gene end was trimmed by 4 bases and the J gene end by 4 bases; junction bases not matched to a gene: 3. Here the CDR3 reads CASSSLAGGRTGELFF. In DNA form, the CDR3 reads TGTGCCAGCAGTTCACTAGCGGGAGGGCGCACCGGGGAGCTGTTTTTT.

The CDR3 loop is CASSLSQGAPNEKLFF. CDR3 DNA sequence: TGTGCCAGCAGCCTATCCCAGGGGGCCCCTAATGAAAAACTGTTTTTT. J is TRBJ1-4 and V is TRBV9, with 8 bases identical to TRBD1. The CDR3 is made up of 16 amino acids. The junction had 8 bases not matched to a gene; V was cut back by 4 bases and J by 3 bases. Germline loops: CDR1 SGDLS, CDR2 YYNGEE.

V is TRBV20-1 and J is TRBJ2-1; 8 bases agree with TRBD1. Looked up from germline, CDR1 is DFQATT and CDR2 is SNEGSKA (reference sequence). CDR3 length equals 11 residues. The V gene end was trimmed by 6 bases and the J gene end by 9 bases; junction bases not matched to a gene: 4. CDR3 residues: CSARQGSEQFF. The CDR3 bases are TGCAGTGCGAGACAGGGGAGTGAGCAGTTCTTC.

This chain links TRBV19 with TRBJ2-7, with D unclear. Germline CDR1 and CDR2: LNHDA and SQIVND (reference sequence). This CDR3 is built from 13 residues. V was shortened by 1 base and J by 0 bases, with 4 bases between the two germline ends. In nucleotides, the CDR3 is TGTGCCAGTAGTATAGGGAGCTCCTACGAGCAGTACTTC. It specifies CASSIGSSYEQYF.

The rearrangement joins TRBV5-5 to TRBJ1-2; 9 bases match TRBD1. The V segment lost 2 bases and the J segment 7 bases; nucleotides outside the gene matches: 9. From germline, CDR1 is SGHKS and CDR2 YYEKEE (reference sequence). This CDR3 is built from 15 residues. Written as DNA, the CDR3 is TGTGCCAGCAGCTTAGGTTGGGGACAGGGAGGTGGCTACACCTTC. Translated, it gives CASSLGWGQGGGYTF.

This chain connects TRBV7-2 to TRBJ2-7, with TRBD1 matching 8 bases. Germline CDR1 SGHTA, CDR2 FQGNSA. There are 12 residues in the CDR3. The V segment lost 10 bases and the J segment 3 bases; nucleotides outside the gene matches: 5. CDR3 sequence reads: CATWDRYYEQYF. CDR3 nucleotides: TGTGCCACCTGGGACAGGTACTACGAGCAGTACTTC.

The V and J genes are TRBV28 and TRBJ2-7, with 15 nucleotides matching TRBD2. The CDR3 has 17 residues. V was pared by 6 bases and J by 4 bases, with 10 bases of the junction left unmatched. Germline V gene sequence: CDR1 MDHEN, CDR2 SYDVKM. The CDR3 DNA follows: TGTGCCAGCAGGTCTCCCGGGACTAGCGGGAGGCTATACGAGCAGTACTTC. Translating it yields CASRSPGTSGRLYEQYF.

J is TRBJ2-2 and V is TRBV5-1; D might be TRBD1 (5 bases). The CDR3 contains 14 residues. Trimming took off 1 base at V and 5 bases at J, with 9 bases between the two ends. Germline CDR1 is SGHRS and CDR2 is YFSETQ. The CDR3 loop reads CASSLSQGTGELFF. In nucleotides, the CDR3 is TGCGCCAGCAGCTTGTCGCAGGGAACCGGGGAGCTGTTTTTT.

The CDR3 region has the DNA TGTGCCAGGCGCCGTGGTCCGGAGGGTTCGGGACTAGCCTCATTGGGTGGCCAAGAGACCCAGTACTTC. Its translation: CARRRGPEGSGLASLGGQETQYF. The gene calls are TRBV2 and TRBJ2-5; 9 bases are a match to TRBD2. After removal of 9 bases from V and 1 base from J, the junction contained 33 bases not matched to a gene. CDR1 SNHLY and CDR2 FYNNEI come from the germline V gene. This CDR3 has 23 residues.

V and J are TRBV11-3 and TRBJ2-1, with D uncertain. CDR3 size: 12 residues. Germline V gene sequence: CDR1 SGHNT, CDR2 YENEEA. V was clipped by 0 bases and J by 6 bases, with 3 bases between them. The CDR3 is CASSLDSNEQFF. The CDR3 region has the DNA TGTGCCAGCAGCTTAGACAGCAATGAGCAGTTCTTC.

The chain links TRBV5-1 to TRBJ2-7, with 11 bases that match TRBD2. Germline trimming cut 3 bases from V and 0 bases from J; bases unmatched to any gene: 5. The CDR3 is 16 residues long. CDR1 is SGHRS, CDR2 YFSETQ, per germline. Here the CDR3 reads CASSWTSGHPSYEQYF. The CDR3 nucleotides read TGCGCCAGCAGCTGGACTAGCGGGCATCCCTCCTACGAGCAGTACTTC.

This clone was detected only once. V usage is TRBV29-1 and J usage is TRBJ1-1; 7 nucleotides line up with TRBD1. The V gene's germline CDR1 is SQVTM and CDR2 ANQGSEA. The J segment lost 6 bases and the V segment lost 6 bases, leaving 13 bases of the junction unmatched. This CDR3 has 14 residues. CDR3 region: CSVGSSGGTAEAFF. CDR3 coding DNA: TGCAGCGTGGGAAGTTCAGGGGGTACGGCTGAAGCTTTCTTT.

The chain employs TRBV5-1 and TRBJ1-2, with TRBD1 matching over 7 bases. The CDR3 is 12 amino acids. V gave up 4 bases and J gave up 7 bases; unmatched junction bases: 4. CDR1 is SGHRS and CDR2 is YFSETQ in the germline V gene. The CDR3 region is CASSSYRGGYTF. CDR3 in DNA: TGCGCCAGCAGCAGTTACAGGGGTGGCTACACCTTC.

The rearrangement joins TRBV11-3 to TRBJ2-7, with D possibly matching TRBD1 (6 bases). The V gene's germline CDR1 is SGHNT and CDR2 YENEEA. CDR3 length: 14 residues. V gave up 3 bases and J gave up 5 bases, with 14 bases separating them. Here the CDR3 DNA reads TGTGCCAGCAGCTTGCACAGGGCTTCCGACGAGCAGTACTTC. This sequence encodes CASSLHRASDEQYF.

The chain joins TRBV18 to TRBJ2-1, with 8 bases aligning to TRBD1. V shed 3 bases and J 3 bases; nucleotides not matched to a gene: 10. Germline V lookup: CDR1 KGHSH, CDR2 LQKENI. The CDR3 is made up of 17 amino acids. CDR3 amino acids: CASSPLETGGIYNEQFF. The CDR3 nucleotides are TGTGCCAGCTCACCCCTCGAAACAGGGGGGATCTACAATGAGCAGTTCTTC.